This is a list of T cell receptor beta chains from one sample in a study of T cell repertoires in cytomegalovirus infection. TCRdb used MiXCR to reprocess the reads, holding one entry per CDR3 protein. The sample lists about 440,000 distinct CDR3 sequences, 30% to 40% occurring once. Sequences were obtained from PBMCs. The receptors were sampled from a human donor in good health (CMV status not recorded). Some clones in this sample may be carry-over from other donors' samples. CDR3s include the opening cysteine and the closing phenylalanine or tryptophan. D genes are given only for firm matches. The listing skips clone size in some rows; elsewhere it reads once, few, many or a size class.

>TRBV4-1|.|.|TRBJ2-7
CASSLGTEGYEQYF
TGCGCCAGCAGCCTCGGGACGGAGGGCTACGAGCAGTACTTC
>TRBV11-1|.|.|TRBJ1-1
CASSLSSTEAFF
TGTGCCAGCAGCTTATCAAGCACTGAAGCTTTCTTT
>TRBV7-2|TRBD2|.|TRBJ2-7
CASSLMGLAPGGSYEQYF
TGTGCCAGCAGCTTAATGGGACTAGCGCCGGGGGGTTCCTACGAGCAGTACTTC
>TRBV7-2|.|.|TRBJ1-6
CASSPPGRWNSPLHF
TGTGCCAGCAGCCCACCGGGACGTTGGAATTCACCCCTCCACTTT
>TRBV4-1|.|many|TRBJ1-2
CASSQDLGRTPWRGYTF
TGCGCCAGCAGCCAAGATCTGGGACGGACGCCGTGGCGGGGCTACACCTTC
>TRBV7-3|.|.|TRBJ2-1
CASSPLRGPYNEQFF
TGTGCCAGCAGCCCCTTAAGGGGCCCCTACAATGAGCAGTTCTTC
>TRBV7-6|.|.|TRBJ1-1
CASSLGPAYDTEAFF
TGTGCCAGCAGCTTAGGGCCCGCTTACGACACTGAAGCTTTCTTT
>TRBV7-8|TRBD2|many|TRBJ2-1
CASSLTGLEYNEQFF
TGTGCCAGCAGCTTAACGGGACTAGAGTACAATGAGCAGTTCTTC
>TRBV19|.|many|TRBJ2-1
CASSIGHMNNEQFF
TGTGCCAGTAGTATCGGACACATGAACAATGAGCAGTTCTTC
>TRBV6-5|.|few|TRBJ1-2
CASSYSSGLGGYTF
TGTGCCAGCAGTTACTCGTCGGGTCTGGGCGGCTACACCTTC
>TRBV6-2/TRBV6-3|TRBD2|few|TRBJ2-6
CASSYSIASGGSGANVLTF
TGTGCCAGCAGTTACTCGATCGCTAGCGGGGGAAGCGGGGCCAACGTCCTGACTTTC
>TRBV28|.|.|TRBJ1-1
CASSLWRTNTEAFF
TGTGCCAGCAGTTTATGGCGGACGAACACTGAAGCTTTCTTT
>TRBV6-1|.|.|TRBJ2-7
CASRSDTTYEQYF
TGTGCCAGCAGATCCGACACCACCTACGAGCAGTACTTC
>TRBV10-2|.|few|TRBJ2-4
CASSESRRNIQYF
TGCGCCAGCAGTGAGTCGAGGAGAAACATTCAGTACTTC
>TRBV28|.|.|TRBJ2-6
CASTPEGQGANVLTF
TGTGCCAGCACCCCCGAGGGGCAAGGGGCCAACGTCCTGACTTTC
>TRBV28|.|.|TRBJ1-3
CASSFSMGGTIRNTIYF
TGTGCCAGCAGTTTTTCAATGGGAGGGACAATTAGAAACACCATATATTTT
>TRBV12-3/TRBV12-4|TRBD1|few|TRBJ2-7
CASSSAGQGYEQYF
TGTGCCAGCAGTTCCGCGGGACAGGGCTACGAGCAGTACTTC
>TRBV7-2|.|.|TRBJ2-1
CASSPKGIAVDQYKYNEQFF
TGTGCCAGCAGCCCCAAGGGGATAGCTGTGGACCAATACAAGTACAATGAGCAGTTCTTC
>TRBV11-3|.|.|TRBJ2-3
CASSSGSTDTQYF
TGTGCCAGCAGTTCCGGTAGCACAGATACGCAGTATTTT
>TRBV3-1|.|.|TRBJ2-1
CASADPWSSYNEQFF
TGTGCCAGCGCGGACCCATGGAGCTCCTACAATGAGCAGTTCTTC
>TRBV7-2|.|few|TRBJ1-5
CASSLAQGFNQPQHF
TGTGCCAGCAGCTTAGCACAAGGGTTCAATCAGCCCCAGCATTTT
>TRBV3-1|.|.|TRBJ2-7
CASSHATGTYEQYF
TGTGCCAGCAGCCACGCGACAGGCACCTACGAGCAGTACTTC
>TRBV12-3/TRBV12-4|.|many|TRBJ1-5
CASSPSDRKNQPQHF
TGTGCCAGCAGTCCATCGGACAGAAAAAATCAGCCCCAGCATTTT
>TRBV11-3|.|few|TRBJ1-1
CASSLLSAEAFF
TGTGCCAGCAGCTTACTGAGCGCTGAAGCTTTCTTT
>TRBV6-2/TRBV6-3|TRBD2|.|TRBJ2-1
CASSPGWGGGYNEQFF
TGTGCCAGCAGTCCCGGTTGGGGCGGGGGATACAATGAGCAGTTCTTC
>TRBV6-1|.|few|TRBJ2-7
CASSSPTGETYEQYF
TGTGCCAGCAGCTCCCCGACAGGCGAGACCTACGAGCAGTACTTC
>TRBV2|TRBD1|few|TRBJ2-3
CASVWGWTGGTDTQYF
TGTGCCAGCGTGTGGGGTTGGACAGGGGGAACAGATACGCAGTATTTT
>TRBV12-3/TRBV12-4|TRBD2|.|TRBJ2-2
CASSSPGGGGTGELFF
TGTGCCAGCAGTTCCCCAGGCGGGGGAGGCACCGGGGAGCTGTTTTTT